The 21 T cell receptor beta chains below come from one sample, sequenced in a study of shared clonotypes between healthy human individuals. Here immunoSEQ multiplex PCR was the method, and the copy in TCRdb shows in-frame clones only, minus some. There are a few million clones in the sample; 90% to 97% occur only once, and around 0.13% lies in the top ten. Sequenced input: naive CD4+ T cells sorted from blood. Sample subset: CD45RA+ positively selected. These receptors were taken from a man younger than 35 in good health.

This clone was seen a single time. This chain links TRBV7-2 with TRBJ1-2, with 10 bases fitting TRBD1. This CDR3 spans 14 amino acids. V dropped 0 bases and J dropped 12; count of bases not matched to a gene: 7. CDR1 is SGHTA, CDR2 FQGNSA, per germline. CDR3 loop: CASSLALGQGKDTF. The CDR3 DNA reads TGTGCCAGCAGCTTAGCTTTGGGACAGGGGAAGGACACCTTC.

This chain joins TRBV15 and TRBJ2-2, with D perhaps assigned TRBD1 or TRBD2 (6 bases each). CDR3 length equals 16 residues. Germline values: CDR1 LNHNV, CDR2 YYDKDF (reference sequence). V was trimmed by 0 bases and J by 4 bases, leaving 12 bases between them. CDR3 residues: CATSRDPGASTGELFF. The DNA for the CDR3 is TGTGCCACCAGCAGAGATCCGGGGGCATCCACCGGGGAGCTGTTTTTT.

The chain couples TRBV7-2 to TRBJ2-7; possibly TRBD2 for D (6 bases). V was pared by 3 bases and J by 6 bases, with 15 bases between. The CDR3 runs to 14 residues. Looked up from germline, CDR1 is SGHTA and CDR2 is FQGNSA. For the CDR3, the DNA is TGTGCCAGCAGCTTTTATGGAGGGACGATCGAGCAGTACTTC. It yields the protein CASSFYGGTIEQYF.

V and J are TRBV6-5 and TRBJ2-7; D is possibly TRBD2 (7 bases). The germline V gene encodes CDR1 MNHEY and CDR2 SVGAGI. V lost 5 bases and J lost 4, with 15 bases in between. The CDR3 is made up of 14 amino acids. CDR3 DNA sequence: TGTGCCAGCAGTCCCTTGGGGGGGGCTTACGAGCAGTACTTC. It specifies CASSPLGGAYEQYF.

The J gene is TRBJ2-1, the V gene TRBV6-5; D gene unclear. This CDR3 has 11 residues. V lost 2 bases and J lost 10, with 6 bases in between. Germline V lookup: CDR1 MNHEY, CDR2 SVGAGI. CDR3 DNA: TGTGCCAGCAGTTACATTGGGGAGCAGTTCTTC. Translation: CASSYIGEQFF.

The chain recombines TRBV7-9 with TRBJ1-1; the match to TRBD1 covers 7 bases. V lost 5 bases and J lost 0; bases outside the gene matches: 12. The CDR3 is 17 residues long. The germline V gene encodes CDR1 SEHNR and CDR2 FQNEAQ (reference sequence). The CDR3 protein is CASSAVWDSLMNTEAFF. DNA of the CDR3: TGTGCCAGCAGCGCTGTGTGGGACAGCCTGATGAACACTGAAGCTTTCTTT.

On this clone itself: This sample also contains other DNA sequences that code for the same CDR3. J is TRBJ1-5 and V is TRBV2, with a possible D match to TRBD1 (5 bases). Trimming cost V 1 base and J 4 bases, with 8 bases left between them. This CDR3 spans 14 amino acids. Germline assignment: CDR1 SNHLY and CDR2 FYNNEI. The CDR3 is CASSEGWGNQPQHF. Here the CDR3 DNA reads TGTGCCAGCAGTGAAGGATGGGGGAATCAGCCCCAGCATTTT.

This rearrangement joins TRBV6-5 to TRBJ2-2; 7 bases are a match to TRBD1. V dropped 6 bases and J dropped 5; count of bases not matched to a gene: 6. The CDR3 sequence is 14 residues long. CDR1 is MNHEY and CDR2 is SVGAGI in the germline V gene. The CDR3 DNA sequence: TGTGCCAGCAGCCGACAGGGTCTGACCGGGGAGCTGTTTTTT. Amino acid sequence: CASSRQGLTGELFF.

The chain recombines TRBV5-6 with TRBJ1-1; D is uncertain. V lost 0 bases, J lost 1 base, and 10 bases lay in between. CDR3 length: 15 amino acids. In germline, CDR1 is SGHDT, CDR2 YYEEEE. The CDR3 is CASSLVTLPNTEAFF. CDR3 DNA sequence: TGTGCCAGCAGCTTGGTAACCCTTCCGAACACTGAAGCTTTCTTT.

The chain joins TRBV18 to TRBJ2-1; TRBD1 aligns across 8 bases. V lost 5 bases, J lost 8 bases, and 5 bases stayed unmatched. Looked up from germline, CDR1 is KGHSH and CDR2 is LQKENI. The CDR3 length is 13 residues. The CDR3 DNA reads TGTGCCAGCTCAGGTCAGGGGGCCCATGAGCAGTTCTTC. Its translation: CASSGQGAHEQFF.

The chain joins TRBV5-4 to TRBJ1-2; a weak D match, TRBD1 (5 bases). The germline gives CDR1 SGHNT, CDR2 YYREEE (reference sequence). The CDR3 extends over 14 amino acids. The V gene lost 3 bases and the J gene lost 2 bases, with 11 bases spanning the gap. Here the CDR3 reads CASSSGTLNYGYTF. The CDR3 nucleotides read TGTGCCAGCAGCTCCGGGACTCTCAACTATGGCTACACCTTC.

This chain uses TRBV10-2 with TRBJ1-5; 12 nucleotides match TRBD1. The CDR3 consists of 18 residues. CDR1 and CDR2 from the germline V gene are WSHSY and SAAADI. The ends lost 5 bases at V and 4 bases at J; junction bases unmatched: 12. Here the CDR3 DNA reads TGCGCCAGCAGTCAACCGGGACAGGGGGCTGGGTGGAATCAGCCCCAGCATTTT. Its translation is CASSQPGQGAGWNQPQHF.

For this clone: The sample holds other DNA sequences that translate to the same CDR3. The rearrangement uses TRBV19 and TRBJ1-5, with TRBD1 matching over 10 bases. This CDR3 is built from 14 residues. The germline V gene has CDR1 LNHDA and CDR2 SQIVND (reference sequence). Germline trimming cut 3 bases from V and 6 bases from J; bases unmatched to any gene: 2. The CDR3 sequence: CASSIGTGAQPQHF. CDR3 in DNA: TGTGCCAGTAGTATCGGGACAGGGGCTCAGCCCCAGCATTTT. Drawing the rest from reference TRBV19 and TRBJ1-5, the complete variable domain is DGGITQSPKYLFRKEGQNVTLSCEQNLNHDAMYWYRQDPGQGLRLIYYSQIVNDFQKGDIAEGYSVSREKKESFPLTVTSAQKNPTAFYLCASSIGTGAQPQHFGDGTRLSIL.

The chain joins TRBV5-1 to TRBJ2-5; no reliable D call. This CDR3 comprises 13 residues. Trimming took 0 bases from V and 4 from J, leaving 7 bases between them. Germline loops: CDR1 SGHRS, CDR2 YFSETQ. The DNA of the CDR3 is TGCGCCAGCAGCTTGGTGGTCACAGAGACCCAGTACTTC. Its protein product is CASSLVVTETQYF.

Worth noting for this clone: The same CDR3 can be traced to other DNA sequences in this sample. The CDR3 sequence is CASSPNRGGTYEQYF. The CDR3 DNA reads as TGTGCCAGCTCCCCCAACAGGGGGGGTACCTACGAGCAGTACTTC. The chain carries TRBV18 and TRBJ2-7; possibly TRBD1 for D (8 bases). This CDR3 has 15 residues. Germline V CDR1 and CDR2: KGHSH, LQKENI. Trimming left V 6 bases short and J 2 bases short, with 17 bases between.

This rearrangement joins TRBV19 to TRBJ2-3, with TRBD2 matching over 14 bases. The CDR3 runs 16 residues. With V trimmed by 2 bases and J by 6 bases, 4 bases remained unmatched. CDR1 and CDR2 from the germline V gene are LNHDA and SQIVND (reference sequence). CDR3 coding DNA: TGTGCCAGTAGTATATGGACTAGCGGGGGGACTGATACGCAGTATTTT. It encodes CASSIWTSGGTDTQYF.

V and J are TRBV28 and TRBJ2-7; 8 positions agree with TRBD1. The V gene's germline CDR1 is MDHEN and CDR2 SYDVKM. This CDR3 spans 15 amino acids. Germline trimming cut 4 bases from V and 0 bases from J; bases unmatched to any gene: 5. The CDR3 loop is CASSSRGHSSYEQYF. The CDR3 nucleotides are TGTGCCAGCAGTTCCAGGGGGCATAGCTCCTACGAGCAGTACTTC. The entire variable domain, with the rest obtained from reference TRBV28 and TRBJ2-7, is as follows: DVKVTQSSRYLVKRTGEKVFLECVQDMDHENMFWYRQDPGLGLRLIYFSYDVKMKEKGDIPEGYSVSREKKERFSLILESASTNQTSMYLCASSSRGHSSYEQYFGPGTRLTVT.

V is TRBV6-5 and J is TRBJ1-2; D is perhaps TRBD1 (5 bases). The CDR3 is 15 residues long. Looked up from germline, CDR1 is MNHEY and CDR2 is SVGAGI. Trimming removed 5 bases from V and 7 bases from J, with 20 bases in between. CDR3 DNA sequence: TGTGCCAGCAGTCGAGGACATCCCCAGGAGAGTGGCTACACCTTC. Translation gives CASSRGHPQESGYTF.

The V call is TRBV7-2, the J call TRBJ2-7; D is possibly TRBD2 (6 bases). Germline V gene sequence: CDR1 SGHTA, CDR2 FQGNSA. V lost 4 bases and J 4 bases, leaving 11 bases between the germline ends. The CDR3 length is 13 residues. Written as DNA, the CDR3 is TGTGCCAGCAGCTCCCTAGCGTCTTACGAGCAGTACTTC. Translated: CASSSLASYEQYF.

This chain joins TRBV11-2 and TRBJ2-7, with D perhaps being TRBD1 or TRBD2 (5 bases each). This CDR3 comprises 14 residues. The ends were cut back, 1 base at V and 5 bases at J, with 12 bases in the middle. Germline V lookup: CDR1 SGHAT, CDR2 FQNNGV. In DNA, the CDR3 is TGTGCCAGCAGCTTAGTGAGACGGGGCAACGAGCAGTACTTC. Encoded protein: CASSLVRRGNEQYF. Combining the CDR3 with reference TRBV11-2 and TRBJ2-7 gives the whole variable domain EAGVAQSPRYKIIEKRQSVAFWCNPISGHATLYWYQQILGQGPKLLIQFQNNGVVDDSQLPKDRFSAERLKGVDSTLKIQPAKLEDSAVYLCASSLVRRGNEQYFGPGTRLTVT.

In nucleotides, the CDR3 is TGTGCCAGCAGCATACAGGGCCTTAATGAAAAACTGTTTTTT. Its protein is CASSIQGLNEKLFF. The V gene is TRBV5-4, the J gene TRBJ1-4, with TRBD1 as a possible D gene (6 bases). V was cut by 4 bases and J by 4 bases, with 11 bases left in between. The CDR3 length is 14 residues. Germline assignment: CDR1 SGHNT and CDR2 YYREEE (reference sequence).